The entry below gives a single T cell receptor beta chain sequence along with its context. Germline CDR1 MNHEY, CDR2 SVGAGI. The CDR3 spans 16 residues. J was trimmed by 0 bases and V by 0 bases; bases with no gene match: 4. Data came from immunoSEQ multiplex PCR; TCRdb stores just in-frame clones and leaves some out. This sample has roughly 42,000 clones, with 70% to 90% found just once. The data originate from a study of blood T cell repertoires in COVID-19. Study-wide context: Collection of acute and convalescent COVID-19 samples took place in the United States, Italy and Spain.

V and J are TRBV6-5 and TRBJ1-1; 7 positions match TRBD1. Sequences were obtained from peripheral blood. This TCR derives from a woman between 65 and 79 years old in a cohort sampled during active COVID-19. CDR3 residues: CASSYSTGSMNTEAFF. In DNA form, the CDR3 reads TGTGCCAGCAGTTACTCGACAGGGTCCATGAACACTGAAGCTTTCTTT.